The 28 T cell receptor beta chains below come from one sample, sequenced in a study of blood T cells in healthy people across ages. The use of a sample-barcoded 5' primer and a J-beta primer mix characterized a second PCR of roughly 6 to 11 cycles. TCRdb used MiXCR to reprocess the 5' RACE reads, holding one entry per CDR3 protein. The sample has approximately 810,000 distinct CDR3 sequences; about 28% are singletons. Sequenced: blood. The receptors originated from a woman of 80 years or more in good health.

The gene calls are TRBV7-2 and TRBJ2-7, with a possible D match to TRBD1 (5 bases). Germline V gene lookup returns CDR1 SGHTA and CDR2 FQGNSA. There are 14 residues in the CDR3. V dropped 3 bases and J dropped 3 bases, with 12 bases sitting between them. CDR3 in DNA: TGTGCCAGCAGCTTGGGATCGACAGACTACGAGCAGTACTTC. Encoded protein: CASSLGSTDYEQYF. The full variable domain, in which reference TRBV7-2 and TRBJ2-7 provide the parts outside the CDR3, is GAGVSQSPSNKVTEKGKDVELRCDPISGHTALYWYRQSLGQGLEFLIYFQGNSAPDKSGLPSDRFSAERTGGSVSTLTIQRTQQEDSAVYLCASSLGSTDYEQYFGPGTRLTVT.

This clonotype was recorded a few times. The chain is built from TRBV7-2 and TRBJ1-5, with 8 nucleotides matching TRBD1. Germline CDR1 SGHTA, CDR2 FQGNSA. This CDR3 has 16 amino acids. Trimming cost V 5 bases and J 6 bases; bases outside gene matches: 12. CDR3 loop: CASSPRGTTGAQPQHF. DNA for the CDR3: TGTGCCAGCAGCCCACGGGGGACGACAGGGGCTCAGCCCCAGCATTTT.

On this clonotype itself: One base away lies a much larger clone, so this may be a sequencing read error. This chain joins TRBV12-3 or TRBV12-4 and TRBJ1-1, with D uncertain. V gave up 2 bases and J gave up 7 bases, with 11 bases separating them. The CDR3 length is 13 residues. As DNA, the CDR3 is TGTGCCAGCAGTTTAACTCAGGAATTTGAAGCTTTCTTT. Amino acids: CASSLTQEFEAFF.

Many counts were recorded for this clonotype. The chain links TRBV7-9 to TRBJ1-2, with D maybe TRBD1 (5 bases). CDR3 size: 16 residues. The germline V gene encodes CDR1 SEHNR and CDR2 FQNEAQ (reference sequence). Trimming pared 4 bases from V and 1 base from J, leaving 16 bases between. The CDR3 DNA reads as TGTGCCAGCAGCTCCGTAAACAGGCGACTTAACTATGGCTACACCTTC. This gives the protein CASSSVNRRLNYGYTF. The entire variable domain, with the rest obtained from reference TRBV7-9 and TRBJ1-2, is as follows: DTGVSQNPRHKITKRGQNVTFRCDPISEHNRLYWYRQTLGQGPEFLTYFQNEAQLEKSRLLSDRFSAERPKGSFSTLEIQRTEQGDSAMYLCASSSVNRRLNYGYTFGSGTRLTVV.

A remark on this clonotype: This may be a read error, as it is one base from a much larger clone. The chain combines TRBV14 with TRBJ2-3; 7 bases align to TRBD2. The ends lost 2 bases at V and 1 base at J; junction bases unmatched: 6. Per germline, CDR1 SGHDN and CDR2 FVKESK. CDR3 size: 16 residues. The CDR3 DNA sequence: TGTGCCAGCAGCCAAAGGCATGGGGGGGGCACAGATACGCAGTATTTT. It codes for CASSQRHGGGTDTQYF. Full variable domain (outside the CDR3, taken from reference TRBV14 and TRBJ2-3): EAGVTQFPSHSVIEKGQTVTLRCDPISGHDNLYWYRRVMGKEIKFLLHFVKESKQDESGMPNNRFLAERTGGTYSTLKVQPAELEDSGVYFCASSQRHGGGTDTQYFGPGTRLTVL.

This clonotype showed up just a few times. The CDR3 region has the DNA TGTGCCAGCAGCTCCAGGGAGAAGTTGGTCTCCTACAATGAGCAGTTCTTC. It is translated as CASSSREKLVSYNEQFF. The chain recombines TRBV7-2 with TRBJ2-1; D is tentatively TRBD1 or TRBD2 (5 bases each). Germline V gene lookup returns CDR1 SGHTA and CDR2 FQGNSA. Deletions cut 4 bases from V and 0 bases from J, with 16 bases between. The CDR3 spans 17 residues.

This clonotype was seen a few times. The gene calls are TRBV3-1 and TRBJ2-1; possible D gene TRBD2, 7 bases. From germline, CDR1 is LGHDT and CDR2 YNNKEL (reference sequence). The CDR3 totals 18 residues. The V end lost 2 bases, the J end lost 3 bases, and 20 bases lay between the germline ends. The CDR3 region is CASSQKPLGGAFYNEQFF. For the CDR3, the DNA is TGTGCCAGCAGCCAAAAACCTTTGGGGGGGGCCTTCTACAATGAGCAGTTCTTC.

This clonotype has ten or more counts. This chain connects TRBV25-1 to TRBJ2-3; no firm D call. V lost 4 bases, J lost 2 bases, and 7 bases lay in between. Germline-derived CDR1 and CDR2 are MGHDK and SYGVNS. This CDR3 spans 13 amino acids. CDR3 in amino acids: CASSGVFTDTQYF. Written as DNA, the CDR3 is TGTGCCAGCAGTGGAGTCTTCACAGATACGCAGTATTTT. The variable domain in full, completed from reference TRBV25-1 and TRBJ2-3, reads EADIYQTPRYLVIGTGKKITLECSQTMGHDKMYWYQQDPGMELHLIHYSYGVNSTEKGDLSSESTVSRIRTEHFPLTLESARPSHTSQYLCASSGVFTDTQYFGPGTRLTVL.

This clonotype was observed at least ten times. Being one base from a much bigger clone, this may be a read error. The rearrangement joins TRBV7-2 to TRBJ2-5, with D unresolved. Trimming left V 5 bases short and J 4 bases short, with 8 bases between. The CDR3 consists of 12 residues. The germline V gene encodes CDR1 SGHTA and CDR2 FQGNSA. CDR3: CASSPDGETQYF. The DNA for the CDR3 is TGTGCCAGCAGCCCCGACGGAGAGACCCAGTACTTC.

This chain uses TRBV6-2 or TRBV6-3 with TRBJ2-1; no definite D call. CDR1 and CDR2 from the germline V gene are MNHEY and SVGEGT. V was shortened by 5 bases and J by 3 bases, with 14 bases between the two germline ends. The CDR3 sequence is 15 residues long. The CDR3 loop is CASSPTPAYYNEQFF. The CDR3 DNA is TGTGCCAGCAGTCCAACTCCAGCCTACTACAATGAGCAGTTCTTC.

This clonotype was seen ten or more times. This rearrangement joins TRBV4-3 to TRBJ2-3; the D gene is possibly TRBD2 (5 bases). CDR3 length: 15 residues. Germline V gene lookup returns CDR1 LGHNA and CDR2 YSLEER. Trimming pared 0 bases from V and 2 bases from J, leaving 9 bases between. In DNA form, the CDR3 reads TGCGCCAGCAGCCAAGATCGGGGTATCACAGATACGCAGTATTTT. The encoded protein is CASSQDRGITDTQYF.

This chain uses TRBV7-9 with TRBJ1-1; D remains ambiguous. V shed 8 bases and J shed 7 bases, with 17 bases lying between them. The CDR3 is 13 residues long. Looked up from germline, CDR1 is SEHNR and CDR2 is FQNEAQ (reference sequence). The CDR3 nucleotides are TGTGCCAGCTCTCGCACAGCAGCATTTGAAGCTTTCTTT. This sequence encodes CASSRTAAFEAFF.

This clonotype came up many times. The chain employs TRBV28 and TRBJ1-4; D uncertain. V gave up 6 bases and J gave up 5 bases, with 7 bases separating them. The CDR3 runs 12 residues. Germline V gives CDR1 MDHEN, CDR2 SYDVKM. This CDR3 is CASRPLNEKLFF. CDR3 in DNA: TGTGCCAGCAGGCCCCTAAATGAAAAACTGTTTTTT.

This clonotype was seen once. The V and J genes are TRBV12-3 or TRBV12-4 and TRBJ2-3; tentative D call: TRBD1 (6 bases). The germline V and J ends were trimmed by 6 bases and 4 bases, with 17 bases remaining between them. CDR3 length: 15 amino acids. The CDR3 sequence: CASSRSGQSADTQYF. The DNA for the CDR3 is TGTGCCAGCAGCCGGTCAGGACAGAGCGCAGATACGCAGTATTTT.

This clonotype was picked up many times. V and J are TRBV7-2 and TRBJ2-5; the D is unclear. Germline V CDR1 and CDR2: SGHTA, FQGNSA. This CDR3 is built from 12 residues. With 1 base removed from V and 5 bases from J, the gap between germline ends came to 5 bases. DNA for the CDR3: TGTGCCAGCAGCTTAGTCACGGAGACCCAGTACTTC. Translated: CASSLVTETQYF.

The genes are TRBV6-1 and TRBJ1-4; D unclear. Germline CDR1 and CDR2: MNHNS and SASEGT. The V and J ends lost 5 bases and 4 bases respectively, with 23 bases between them. The CDR3 totals 18 residues. The CDR3, as DNA: TGTGCCAGCAGTCGTAAGTCGACATTCTACGGAGATAATGAAAAACTGTTTTTT. This sequence encodes CASSRKSTFYGDNEKLFF.

This clonotype was detected many times. The CDR3 nucleotides read TGTGCCAGCAGCTCTCGGGACAGGGGTGGGCAAGAGACCCAGTACTTC. Its protein product is CASSSRDRGGQETQYF. The V and J genes are TRBV7-2 and TRBJ2-5; 10 positions agree with TRBD1. Trimming cost V 4 bases and J 2 bases; bases outside gene matches: 7. The CDR3 is 16 amino acids. CDR1 and CDR2 from the germline V gene are SGHTA and FQGNSA.

Notes on this clonotype: It may be a read error: a sequence one base away is much more abundant. This chain connects TRBV20-1 to TRBJ1-2; D uncertain. CDR3 length: 16 residues. The V end was cut by 0 bases, the J end by 6 bases, with 20 bases between. The germline CDR1 and CDR2 sequences are DFQATT and SNEGSKA (reference sequence). The CDR3 is CSARDPLPAANHGYTF. The CDR3 nucleotides read TGCAGTGCTAGAGATCCGCTGCCGGCGGCGAACCATGGCTACACCTTC.

The sample holds many counts of this clonotype. The V gene is TRBV3-1, the J gene TRBJ1-6; D call uncertain. V was clipped by 0 bases and J by 9 bases, with 6 bases between them. CDR3 size: 13 residues. Looked up from germline, CDR1 is LGHDT and CDR2 is YNNKEL (reference sequence). CDR3 DNA sequence: TGTGCCAGCAGCCAAGACGGAGTTTCACCCCTCCACTTT. This gives the protein CASSQDGVSPLHF.

The chain is built from TRBV4-2 and TRBJ1-5; D call uncertain. The germline V gene encodes CDR1 LGHNA and CDR2 YNFKEQ. The V and J ends lost 0 bases and 11 bases respectively, with 5 bases between them. CDR3 length: 11 amino acids. CDR3: CASSQDGAQHF. The CDR3 DNA follows: TGTGCCAGCAGCCAAGATGGGGCCCAGCATTTT.

The genes are TRBV2 and TRBJ2-5; D is possibly TRBD1 (5 bases). Per germline, CDR1 SNHLY and CDR2 FYNNEI. V was clipped by 3 bases and J by 2 bases, with 10 bases between them. This CDR3 has 14 amino acids. This CDR3 is CASSDSRTQETQYF. The CDR3 nucleotides are TGTGCCAGCAGTGACTCCCGGACACAAGAGACCCAGTACTTC.

The chain has TRBV4-1 and TRBJ1-2; perhaps TRBD1 as D (5 bases). V was pared by 3 bases and J by 6 bases, with 20 bases between. Germline lookup yields CDR1 MGHRA and CDR2 YSYEKL. The CDR3 contains 16 residues. The CDR3 bases are TGCGCCAGCAGCCATTATGGACGGGGGAATCGGAATGGCTACACCTTC. As protein: CASSHYGRGNRNGYTF.

This clonotype appeared a few times. A much larger clone differs by one base, so this may be a read error. The chain has TRBV24-1 and TRBJ2-5; D possibly corresponds to TRBD2 (6 bases). The V end was cut by 7 bases, the J end by 5 bases, with 13 bases between. The CDR3 loop spans 13 amino acids. Germline V lookup: CDR1 KGHDR, CDR2 SFDVKD. Here the CDR3 reads CATRQEAGETQYF. The CDR3 nucleotides are TGTGCCACCAGACAGGAGGCGGGGGAGACCCAGTACTTC.

The V gene is TRBV18, the J gene TRBJ2-3, with TRBD2 identical over 9 bases. The germline CDR1 and CDR2 sequences are KGHSH and LQKENI. V lost 1 base to trimming and J lost 0 bases; unmatched junction nucleotides: 8. This CDR3 has 18 amino acids. The CDR3 loop reads CASSPQISGGSSTDTQYF. The CDR3 nucleotides are TGTGCCAGCTCACCACAAATTAGCGGGGGATCTAGCACAGATACGCAGTATTTT.

CDR3 protein: CASTATQATQYF. The CDR3 DNA reads as TGTGCCAGCACCGCGACACAGGCTACGCAGTATTTT. This chain uses TRBV11-1 with TRBJ2-3, with D perhaps TRBD1 (5 bases). V was pared by 7 bases and J by 8 bases, with 13 bases between. The CDR3 has 12 amino acids. CDR1 is SGHAT and CDR2 is FQDESV in the germline V gene (reference sequence).

Remarks on this clonotype: A read error may be the cause here, since a much bigger clone is one base away. The gene calls are TRBV20-1 and TRBJ2-7, with 8 bases fitting TRBD2. The length of the CDR3 is 13 residues. CDR1 and CDR2 (germline): DFQATT, SNEGSKA (reference sequence). Trimming at V came to 6 bases and at J to 7 bases, leaving 11 bases not matched to a gene. CDR3 nucleotides: TGCAGTGCCATACGGGGGGGGTACAATGAGCAGTACTTC. Encoded protein: CSAIRGGYNEQYF.

This clonotype came up many times. The chain employs TRBV6-2 or TRBV6-3 and TRBJ2-5; TRBD1 is a possible D gene (6 bases). V dropped 6 bases and J dropped 2 bases, with 10 bases sitting between them. The CDR3 length is 13 residues. Per germline, CDR1 MNHEY and CDR2 SVGEGT. The CDR3: CASRWGQQETQYF. CDR3 sequence (DNA): TGTGCCAGCAGATGGGGGCAGCAAGAGACCCAGTACTTC.

The chain combines TRBV7-9 with TRBJ1-4; D remains unclear. Trimming pared 5 bases from V and 9 bases from J, leaving 22 bases between. Germline CDR1 SEHNR, CDR2 FQNEAQ (reference sequence). There are 16 residues in the CDR3. The CDR3 DNA follows: TGTGCCAGCAGCCTAAAAGCAAAGGTTCGACGGAAAAAACTGTTTTTT. Encoded protein: CASSLKAKVRRKKLFF.